This TCR beta chain was documented in a study of T-cell reconstitution after alpha-beta-depleted transplantation in children. V shed 3 bases, J shed 9 bases, and the junction held 7 bases outside the gene matches. Germline assignment: CDR1 MDHEN and CDR2 SYDVKM. CDR3 length: 14 residues. This clonotype was observed a handful of times. For TCRbeta, the library was prepared with unique molecular identifiers. TCRdb ran MiXCR on the PCR reads and lists one entry per CDR3 protein. The table includes about 610,000 distinct CDR3 sequences, roughly a tenth detected once. The sample here was PBMCs from the stem cell graft donor, taken from the stem cell graft. The chain combines TRBV28 with TRBJ2-7; TRBD2 matches at 11 bases. The origin of this receptor is a human donor who donated a stem cell graft to a child with acute myeloid leukemia. CDR3 sequence (DNA): TGTGCCAGCAGTTTGACTAGCGGGGTCGAAGGGCAGTACTTC. Translation: CASSLTSGVEGQYF. The full variable domain, completed using reference TRBV28 and TRBJ2-7, is DVKVTQSSRYLVKRTGEKVFLECVQDMDHENMFWYRQDPGLGLRLIYFSYDVKMKEKGDIPEGYSVSREKKERFSLILESASTNQTSMYLCASSLTSGVEGQYFGPGTRLTVT.